This T cell receptor (beta chain) was recorded in a study of T-cell reconstitution after alpha-beta-depleted transplantation in children. The CDR3 is 16 residues long. Germline CDR1 and CDR2: LNHNV and YYDKDF (reference sequence). V gave up 0 bases and J gave up 8 bases, with 19 bases separating them. Unique molecular identifiers were incorporated during preparation of the TCRbeta library. TCRdb reprocessed the PCR reads with MiXCR, giving one entry per CDR3 protein. This table has more than 550,000 distinct CDR3 sequences, under 12% appearing once. The sample consisted of PBMCs from the stem cell graft donor, taken from the stem cell graft. This receptor was obtained from a human donor who donated a stem cell graft to a child with acute myeloid leukemia. The rearrangement uses TRBV15 and TRBJ1-1; no clear D gene. The CDR3 coding sequence is TGTGCCACCAGCAGAGATGAGGTGTTGGGGTCGAGAGAAGCTTTCTTT. Protein: CATSRDEVLGSREAFF.